Shown below are 28 T cell receptor beta chains from a single sample sequenced in a study of shared clonotypes between healthy human individuals. Using immunoSEQ multiplex PCR, the repertoire was profiled, and TCRdb retains in-frame clones only, with some absent. The sample lists about 1.5 million clones, roughly 96% occurring once. The sample taken for sequencing was naive CD4+ T cells sorted from blood. As to subset: CD45RA+ positively selected. These receptors were collected from a man aged 30-40 years in good health.

A word on this clone: Other DNA variants within this sample encode the same CDR3. This chain joins TRBV5-4 and TRBJ2-7, with 9 bases matching TRBD2. The CDR3 loop spans 14 amino acids. Germline V CDR1 and CDR2: SGHNT, YYREEE (reference sequence). The V and J ends lost 2 bases and 2 bases, in that order; junction bases with no gene match: 2. In nucleotides, the CDR3 is TGTGCCAGCAGCTTCGCGGGAGGGCCCTACGAGCAGTACTTC. Protein sequence: CASSFAGGPYEQYF.

The DNA of the CDR3 is TGTGCCAGCAGTTACCGGCTCGGGTCGGGCACAGATACGCAGTATTTT. Its translation is CASSYRLGSGTDTQYF. V gene TRBV7-8 combines with J gene TRBJ2-3; D remains ambiguous. Germline CDR1 is SGHVS and CDR2 is FQNEAQ. Deletions cut 6 bases from V and 1 base from J, with 17 bases between. The CDR3 runs 16 residues.

V usage is TRBV19 and J usage is TRBJ2-7, with D perhaps TRBD1 or TRBD2 (5 bases each). The ends were cut back, 3 bases at V and 3 bases at J, with 18 bases in the middle. This CDR3 has 16 residues. Germline CDR1 is LNHDA and CDR2 is SQIVND (reference sequence). This CDR3 is CASSIAGIRGIYEQYF. In DNA, the CDR3 is TGTGCCAGTAGTATTGCAGGGATTAGAGGGATCTACGAGCAGTACTTC.

The chain has TRBV7-8 and TRBJ2-2, with 12 positions matching TRBD2. Germline-derived CDR1 and CDR2 are SGHVS and FQNEAQ. CDR3 length: 17 residues. V dropped 1 base and J dropped 3; count of bases not matched to a gene: 3. The CDR3 DNA is TGTGCCAGCAGCTTAGGTCGACTAGCGGGAGACACCGGGGAGCTGTTTTTT. As protein: CASSLGRLAGDTGELFF.

Notes on this clone: The same CDR3 arises from other DNA sequences in this sample as well. This chain connects TRBV2 to TRBJ1-3; D might be TRBD1 (6 bases). This CDR3 comprises 15 residues. Per germline, CDR1 SNHLY and CDR2 FYNNEI. The V and J ends lost 3 bases and 2 bases respectively, with 11 bases between them. The CDR3 protein is CASSEGGRTGNTIYF. The CDR3 DNA is TGTGCCAGCAGTGAGGGGGGCAGGACTGGAAACACCATATATTTT.

The genes are TRBV2 and TRBJ2-7, with TRBD1 identical over 9 bases. This CDR3 is built from 15 residues. V shed 8 bases, J shed 0 bases, and the junction held 8 bases outside the gene matches. CDR1 and CDR2 (germline): SNHLY, FYNNEI. The CDR3 DNA sequence: TGTGCCAGCTACTATGGGACAGGGAGCTCCTACGAGCAGTACTTC. Protein sequence: CASYYGTGSSYEQYF.

Details on this clone: Other nucleotide sequences in the sample specify the same CDR3. This sequence joins TRBV29-1 and TRBJ1-1; 9 bases are shared with TRBD1. Germline assignment: CDR1 SQVTM and CDR2 ANQGSEA. The J segment lost 3 bases and the V segment lost 4 bases, leaving 0 bases of the junction unmatched. This CDR3 is built from 12 residues. CDR3 loop: CSVGQGDTEAFF. The CDR3 coding sequence is TGCAGCGTTGGACAGGGGGACACTGAAGCTTTCTTT.

This clone has a handful of counts. The chain employs TRBV7-6 and TRBJ2-7, with D maybe TRBD2 (6 bases). The CDR3 extends over 13 amino acids. V dropped 5 bases and J dropped 6 bases, with 14 bases sitting between them. CDR1 is SGHVS, CDR2 FNYEAQ, per germline. This CDR3 is CASSPGLGGEQYF. Written as DNA, the CDR3 is TGTGCCAGCAGCCCGGGACTTGGGGGCGAGCAGTACTTC. Variable domain in full (rest from reference TRBV7-6 and TRBJ2-7): GAGVSQSPRYKVTKRGQDVALRCDPISGHVSLYWYRQALGQGPEFLTYFNYEAQQDKSGLPNDRFSAERPEGSISTLTIQRTEQRDSAMYRCASSPGLGGEQYFGPGTRLTVT.

The V call is TRBV5-1, the J call TRBJ1-1, with D uncertain. V lost 3 bases, J lost 5 bases, and 17 bases lay in between. Germline V CDR1 and CDR2: SGHRS, YFSETQ. This CDR3 is 15 amino acids long. CDR3 coding DNA: TGCGCCAGCAGCTCGAAGGAGGGCCTCCGTACTGAAGCTTTCTTT. The encoded protein is CASSSKEGLRTEAFF.

The chain is built from TRBV6-1 and TRBJ1-5; TRBD1 is a possible D gene (5 bases). Germline V gene lookup returns CDR1 MNHNS and CDR2 SASEGT. The CDR3 runs to 15 residues. Trimming shortened V by 0 bases and J by 5 bases, and 11 bases separated the two germline ends. The CDR3 loop reads CASSEAGGVYQPQHF. The CDR3 bases are TGTGCCAGCAGTGAAGCTGGGGGAGTGTATCAGCCCCAGCATTTT.

The V and J genes are TRBV20-1 and TRBJ2-3; no firm D call. V was clipped by 7 bases and J by 3 bases, with 5 bases between them. CDR3 length equals 10 residues. Germline CDR1 reads DFQATT; CDR2 reads SNEGSKA (reference sequence). CDR3 bases: TGCAGTGGGAGTACAGATACGCAGTATTTT. This translates into CSGSTDTQYF.

This chain joins TRBV19 and TRBJ2-1; 7 nucleotides agree with TRBD2. Germline V gene data show CDR1 as LNHDA and CDR2 as SQIVND (reference sequence). The CDR3 totals 15 residues. V lost 3 bases to trimming and J lost 4 bases; unmatched junction nucleotides: 6. In nucleotides, the CDR3 is TGTGCCAGTAGTATCAGCGGGAACTTTTACAATGAGCAGTTCTTC. Protein product: CASSISGNFYNEQFF.

On this clone itself: At the DNA level, this CDR3 is encoded by other sequences in the same sample as well. CDR3 in DNA: TGCAGCGTTGGGGGTGGGACTGAAGCTTTCTTT. Translating gives CSVGGGTEAFF. The chain employs TRBV29-1 and TRBJ1-1; D ambiguous. Deletions cut 4 bases from V and 5 bases from J, with 8 bases between. This CDR3 has 11 amino acids. Germline CDR1 is SQVTM and CDR2 is ANQGSEA. The complete variable domain, with remaining parts taken from reference TRBV29-1 and TRBJ1-1, reads SAVISQKPSRDICQRGTSLTIQCQVDSQVTMMFWYRQQPGQSLTLIATANQGSEATYESGFVIDKFPISRPNLTFSTLTVSNMSPEDSSIYLCSVGGGTEAFFGQGTRLTVV.

The rearrangement joins TRBV11-2 to TRBJ2-1, with 11 positions matching TRBD2. V lost 1 base to trimming and J lost 3 bases; unmatched junction nucleotides: 8. This CDR3 has 18 residues. Germline lookup yields CDR1 SGHAT and CDR2 FQNNGV. CDR3 in DNA: TGTGCCAGCAGCTTAGGACTAGCGGGATGGGGACTCTACAATGAGCAGTTCTTC. It translates to CASSLGLAGWGLYNEQFF.

V is TRBV18 and J is TRBJ1-2; the match to TRBD1 covers 9 bases. The V and J ends lost 4 bases and 7 bases, in that order; junction bases with no gene match: 7. Germline V gives CDR1 KGHSH, CDR2 LQKENI. The CDR3 totals 14 residues. CDR3 in DNA: TGTGCCAGCTCACTCGGGACAGGGAGACCTGGCTACACCTTC. Residues: CASSLGTGRPGYTF.

The J gene is TRBJ2-4, the V gene TRBV11-2; 10 nucleotides match TRBD2. This CDR3 contains 15 residues. Germline V gene sequence: CDR1 SGHAT, CDR2 FQNNGV. The trim removed 4 bases at V and 7 bases at J, leaving 7 bases unmatched. In DNA form, the CDR3 reads TGTGCCAGCAGCTCTCCACTAGCGGGATGGAACATTCAGTACTTC. It is translated as CASSSPLAGWNIQYF.

J is TRBJ2-1 and V is TRBV18; 11 bases align to TRBD2. Per the germline V gene, CDR1 is KGHSH and CDR2 is LQKENI. The CDR3 has 15 amino acids. V was clipped by 6 bases and J by 6 bases; unmatched bases: 7. CDR3 bases: TGTGCCAGCTCGCTTTCTAGCGGGAGGATCAATGAGCAGTTCTTC. Translation gives CASSLSSGRINEQFF.

The chain links TRBV7-2 to TRBJ2-3; D call uncertain. The germline V and J ends were trimmed by 5 bases and 0 bases, with 6 bases remaining between them. Looked up from germline, CDR1 is SGHTA and CDR2 is FQGNSA. The CDR3 runs 13 residues. Here the CDR3 reads CASSVDSTDTQYF. CDR3 bases: TGTGCCAGCAGCGTCGACAGCACAGATACGCAGTATTTT.

This sequence joins TRBV15 and TRBJ1-5; D not certain. This CDR3 region has 13 residues. With 0 bases removed from V and 7 bases from J, the gap between germline ends came to 7 bases. Per germline, CDR1 LNHNV and CDR2 YYDKDF (reference sequence). This CDR3 is CATSRDVGQPQHF. CDR3 in DNA: TGTGCCACCAGCAGAGATGTCGGCCAGCCCCAGCATTTT. The full variable domain, with the rest looked up from reference TRBV15 and TRBJ1-5, is DAMVIQNPRYQVTQFGKPVTLSCSQTLNHNVMYWYQQKSSQAPKLLFHYYDKDFNNEADTPDNFQSRRPNTSFCFLDIRSPGLGDTAMYLCATSRDVGQPQHFGDGTRLSIL.

This chain links TRBV2 with TRBJ1-3, with 7 bases that match TRBD1. Germline assignment: CDR1 SNHLY and CDR2 FYNNEI. This CDR3 is 20 amino acids long. The junction had 19 bases not matched to a gene; V was cut back by 5 bases and J by 0 bases. The DNA for the CDR3 is TGTGCCAGCAGTCATTCCCCGGGACAGTTTTGGGGGGCCTCTGGAAACACCATATATTTT. This sequence encodes CASSHSPGQFWGASGNTIYF.

This clone was detected once. The chain uses TRBV5-1 and TRBJ2-3; 8 nucleotides agree with TRBD2. Germline-derived CDR1 and CDR2 are SGHRS and YFSETQ. V shed 3 bases and J 0 bases; nucleotides not matched to a gene: 6. There are 16 residues in the CDR3. The CDR3 region is CASSSEPSGSTDTQYF. CDR3 nucleotide sequence: TGCGCCAGCAGCTCTGAACCTAGCGGGAGCACAGATACGCAGTATTTT. Using reference TRBV5-1 and TRBJ2-3 for the parts outside the CDR3, the full variable domain is KAGVTQTPRYLIKTRGQQVTLSCSPISGHRSVSWYQQTPGQGLQFLFEYFSETQRNKGNFPGRFSGRQFSNSRSEMNVSTLELGDSALYLCASSSEPSGSTDTQYFGPGTRLTVL.

CDR3 bases: TGTGCCAGCTCACCCACTGCAGTCTCAGTGGCAGATACGCAGTATTTT. As protein: CASSPTAVSVADTQYF. This rearrangement joins TRBV18 to TRBJ2-3; D gene uncertain. V lost 3 bases to trimming and J lost 4 bases, with 17 bases between them. The CDR3 covers 16 residues. Germline CDR1 and CDR2: KGHSH and LQKENI.

A single count supports this clone. J is TRBJ2-6 and V is TRBV12-5; D gene ambiguous. With 3 bases removed from V and 4 bases from J, the gap between germline ends came to 13 bases. The CDR3 has 16 amino acids. Germline lookup yields CDR1 LGHNT and CDR2 FRNRAP. CDR3: CASGFAVGVGANVLTF. CDR3 nucleotide sequence: TGTGCTAGTGGTTTCGCCGTTGGGGTCGGGGCCAACGTCCTGACTTTC.

The V and J genes are TRBV5-4 and TRBJ2-7; TRBD1 might be the D (6 bases). Germline loops: CDR1 SGHNT, CDR2 YYREEE (reference sequence). V gave up 5 bases and J gave up 0 bases, with 15 bases separating them. This CDR3 comprises 15 residues. The CDR3 DNA sequence: TGTGCCAGCAGACCAGGGGTCTCCAGCTCCTACGAGCAGTACTTC. It encodes CASRPGVSSSYEQYF.

The chain recombines TRBV10-3 with TRBJ1-2; 8 bases agree with TRBD1. Trimming cost V 10 bases and J 6 bases; bases outside gene matches: 7. The CDR3 length is 12 residues. Per germline, CDR1 ENHRY and CDR2 SYGVKD. The CDR3 is CATAGGHDGYTF. Here the CDR3 DNA reads TGTGCCACGGCAGGGGGCCACGATGGCTACACCTTC.

The chain combines TRBV14 with TRBJ1-5, with D perhaps TRBD1 (5 bases). Germline loops: CDR1 SGHDN, CDR2 FVKESK. The CDR3 spans 17 residues. Trimming stripped 0 bases from V and 7 bases from J, with 19 bases between. CDR3 residues: CASSQDPDSHKAQPQHF. Here the CDR3 DNA reads TGTGCCAGCAGCCAAGATCCCGACAGCCATAAGGCCCAGCCCCAGCATTTT.

This chain uses TRBV18 with TRBJ2-7; D is uncertain. This CDR3 spans 14 amino acids. V gave up 3 bases and J gave up 2 bases, with 11 bases separating them. Looked up from germline, CDR1 is KGHSH and CDR2 is LQKENI. CDR3 residues: CASSPATRTYEQYF. The CDR3 DNA sequence: TGTGCCAGCTCACCGGCGACGAGGACCTACGAGCAGTACTTC. The variable domain in full, with the rest retrieved from reference TRBV18 and TRBJ2-7, is NAGVMQNPRHLVRRRGQEARLRCSPMKGHSHVYWYRQLPEEGLKFMVYLQKENIIDESGMPKERFSAEFPKEGPSILRIQQVVRGDSAAYFCASSPATRTYEQYFGPGTRLTVT.

The V and J genes are TRBV19 and TRBJ2-1; no firm D call. V shed 0 bases and J shed 15 bases, with 21 bases lying between them. CDR1 and CDR2 from the germline V gene are LNHDA and SQIVND (reference sequence). The CDR3 is 15 residues long. CDR3 DNA sequence: TGTGCCAGTAGTATAGATCATCTTCGAGGACGAGGATCGTTCTTC. Protein sequence: CASSIDHLRGRGSFF. The variable domain in full, completed from reference TRBV19 and TRBJ2-1, reads DGGITQSPKYLFRKEGQNVTLSCEQNLNHDAMYWYRQDPGQGLRLIYYSQIVNDFQKGDIAEGYSVSREKKESFPLTVTSAQKNPTAFYLCASSIDHLRGRGSFFGPGTRLTVL.